This TCR beta chain came from a study of cytomegalovirus exposure and HLA in healthy donors listed by TCRdb under 2017. Context from the whole study: An earlier analysis of some 620 of the donors reported approximately 280 Gb of sequence data and about 120 million unique TCR beta sequences obtained from approximately 180 million T cells. An early release that covered more than 550 HLA-typed donors contained about 290 gigabases of sequencing data and around 85 million unique TCR sequences. The genetic ancestry cluster associated with self-reported Caucasian donors included 80% to 90% of the 398 genotyped donors. The study aimed to test whether cataloging public T cell receptors could reveal signatures of past pathogen exposure. The study profiled the T cell repertoires of under 700 subjects by immunosequencing and related them to cytomegalovirus serostatus. Along with the approximately 600-subject first cohort, a separate validation cohort of over a hundred different subjects was used. To predict cytomegalovirus infection status, the study brought together high-throughput TCR immunosequencing, statistical association of individual TCRs with disease status, and machine learning. In a later analysis, previously published TCR beta repertoires from 670 or so donors were re-analyzed and high-resolution HLA genotyping was added so that TCR occurrence patterns could be studied. Rather than drawing on any new phenotypic data, the later analysis identified candidate immune exposures from TCR beta sequences and the way those sequences occurred across donors. To decide whether each TCR beta V gene segment behaved as functional or pseudogenic, an earlier analysis of some 600 of the donors relied on high-throughput TCR beta sequencing. Donor age, sex, ethnicity and CMV serostatus were compiled alongside the repertoire data. In a later genetic analysis, genome-wide SNP genotypes for about 55% of the roughly 670 donors were used, and that subset was treated as a discovery cohort. All discovery cohort repertoires had been generated using a single sequencing platform. HLA typing included class I and class II loci at four-digit resolution. Typing coverage varied by locus: roughly 629-630 donors for A, B, C, DRB1 and DQB1; approximately 500 for DQA1; around 570 for DPA1; 450 to 480 for DPB1. Roughly 5 DR-DQ haplotypes were treated as single units for association and clustering because of strong linkage in the cohort. Across 398 genotyped donors of the cohort, an average of about 240,000 unique TCR beta nucleotide sequences per donor were sequenced, and approximately 19% of those sequences were non-productive.

Overall study outcomes, separate from this receptor: When HLA alleles, especially DR and DQ, strongly co-occurred, attributing TCR associations to individual alleles was difficult. A further reported finding was that TCR beta sequences accurately predicted the HLA-A and HLA-B alleles for most subjects in the first cohort. Several of the top co-occurrence clusters appeared to be linked to parvovirus B19, influenza, CMV and Epstein-Barr virus, according to a later analysis. The study gave a list of 150 to 200 TCR beta chains associated with cytomegalovirus. Because some donors lacked HLA typing at each locus, the association tests relied only on the typed subset. It was suggested by the authors that the approach could potentially be generalized to other disease states and immunological phenotypes. In an earlier analysis of about 540 of the donors, most TCR beta V segments were observed in productive rearrangements about 90% or about 30% of the time, broadly matching IMGT annotations. The presence/absence analyses assumed that sequencing depth was roughly uniform across donors, and that assumption may not be true. Compared with the 666-donor mean, donors in an Asian-associated ancestry cluster had fewer N-insertions in productive TCRs, according to a later genetic analysis. Compared with equally common non-associated chains, HLA-associated TCR beta chains in a later analysis were more clonally expanded and had lower generation probabilities. The earlier analysis of a few hundred of the donors excluded some 15 rarely observed V segments, including chromosome 9 orphons, because counts were too low. This cohort had only TCR beta chains sequenced, and the lack of alpha or paired-chain data limited which features could be detected. In vitro tests confirmed that a few of the cytomegalovirus-associated TCR beta chains recognize cytomegalovirus antigens. A later genetic analysis associated a missense DCLRE1C variant with V-gene and J-gene trimming of TCR beta chains, and an independent cohort replicated the association. According to a later analysis, most CMV-associated TCR beta chains appeared to be HLA-restricted, and the HLA associations seemed to be driven largely by CMV exposure. A later analysis found that TCR association rates varied across HLA loci, with DRB1 alleles showing the most associated TCRs and HLA-C alleles the fewest. Correlated functional status among segregating V segments might be attributable to linkage disequilibrium, but an unknown experimental factor could not be ruled out. While some public TCRs were present in many individuals, most TCR sequences turned up only very rarely across donors. A cluster of highly shared sequence variants was judged likely to be a technical artifact of the sequencing pipeline. The classifier was reported to diagnose cytomegalovirus status with high specificity and sensitivity in both the original and validation cohorts. For the cohort, immune exposure information was limited to CMV serostatus. Specific HLA alleles were associated with 15,000 to 20,000 TCR beta sequences at a false discovery rate of 0.05 in a later analysis. The 87-base-pair reads could not distinguish some IMGT-functional V segments, including TRBV6-2 and TRBV6-3, so those segments were excluded.

Libraries were constructed by the immunoSEQ multiplex PCR assay. A mixture of 60 forward primers for TCR Vbeta segments and 13 reverse primers for TCR Jbeta segments was used in the multiplex PCR. The CDR3 region of rearranged TCR beta genes was amplified from genomic DNA by a multiplex PCR assay. The amplified TCR beta libraries were sequenced on the Illumina HiSeq System as 87-base-pair reads. The study's own analysis went as follows. A later analysis tallied around 80 million unique TCR beta chains across the 610 or so repertoires, and around 10 million of those chains were shared by two or more donors. Raw reads were error-corrected and collapsed into unique sequences by a nearest-neighbor algorithm in which closely related sequences were merged to remove PCR and sequencing errors. CDR3 sequences were aligned to IMGT reference sequences to assign V, D and J gene segments. For a sequence to be retained, at least a six-nucleotide match to both a V gene segment and a J gene segment was required. A rearrangement counted as productive if the CDR3 had no stop codons and remained in frame with V and J, and every other rearrangement counted as non-productive. CDR3 was defined according to IMGT convention as the region running from the second conserved V-encoded cysteine to the conserved J-encoded phenylalanine. The earlier analysis of some 580 of the donors excluded any sequence lacking an unambiguous match to a single V gene segment. An earlier analysis of a few hundred of the donors called V segments functional above 56.7% productive rearrangements and segregating when the between-donor standard deviation exceeded 5%. A statistical classification framework was developed to diagnose cytomegalovirus status using the catalog of TCR beta chain sequences. V and J gene assignment, in a later analysis, came from comparing TCR nucleotide sequences with IMGT/GENE-DB human TR gene sequences. A later analysis assigned CDR3 sequences and most-parsimonious VDJ recombination scenarios with the TCRdist pipeline. In a later analysis, every TCR beta chain was defined by the combination of its CDR3 amino acid sequence and its V-gene family, and reads without a unique V-gene family were dropped. As a way to deal with suspected cross-contamination and a sequencing artifact, a later analysis dropped 640 or so nucleotide sequences that were highly shared and had low generation probability. In a later analysis, a clonal expansion index was calculated for each public chain from normalized within-repertoire ranks of inferred template counts. A later analysis computed generation probabilities with a VDJ recombination model fitted to out-of-frame rearrangements, and checked the results against IGoR. In a later analysis, hypergeometric tests were used to score TCR-TCR, TCR-HLA and TCR-CMV co-occurrence, with a repertoire-size bias correction applied to TCR pairs. In a later analysis, false discovery rates were estimated by permuting HLA or CMV assignments 20 times. In a later analysis, co-occurring TCRs were grouped using DBSCAN, with TCRdist sequence similarity added in when clustering inside HLA-allele-positive subsets. Repertoires with fewer than 30,000 or more than 120,000 public chains, plus five repertoires with anomalous nucleotide sharing, were excluded from co-occurrence clustering. TCRdb stores this immuneACCESS table with in-frame sequences only. Part of the clones is absent; in the studies checked, under half of the shortfall reflects unresolved V genes, and no reason is known for the rest. The V and J calls and clone size come from that table; D and trimming were worked out from the DNA. The sample contains around 37,000 clones, over 70% of them found a single time. Roughly 2.5% of the sample rests with the top ten.

To note about this clone: Its antigen is currently not known. The input lacks base qualities; no much larger clone sits a single base away.

The cohort was made up of hundreds of healthy bone marrow donors. All cohort members were sampled while nominally healthy, although unrecorded immune exposures were likely present. The donor tested CMV seronegative, placing the donor among the 350 or so seronegative members of the cohort. Each donor provided a peripheral blood sample, and peripheral blood mononuclear cells were used for TCR beta sequencing. Genomic DNA was extracted from the blood cell samples with the Qiagen DNeasy Blood Extraction Kit. The CDR3 contains 14 residues, cysteine and phenylalanine counted. Of the read, only the CDR3 DNA is kept; its 42 bases are in frame from base 1. Germline trimming: 6 bases from V, 7 bases from J; junction bases outside gene matches: 11. Sequences SQVTM (CDR1) and ANQGSEA (CDR2) are obtained from the germline V gene.

The receptor's source is a man aged 50 to 60 in good health and CMV-seronegative. Sequenced input: PBMCs. The chain is assembled from TRBV29-1 and TRBJ1-5; 8 nucleotides in the junction match TRBD1. The CDR3 protein is CSVAGGTGSQPQHF. Read as DNA, the sequence is TGCAGCGTCGCGGGCGGGACAGGCTCCCAGCCCCAGCATTTT.